Here is one TCR beta chain with its context. Germline V CDR1 and CDR2: SGHAT, FQNNGV. Trimming removed 5 bases from V and 5 bases from J; junction bases left unmatched: 5. The CDR3 is 13 residues long. These data belong to a study of shared T cell receptors in the human thymus. Only in-frame clones appear in the TCRdb table, and some are missing; sequencing was by immunoSEQ multiplex PCR. The repertoire holds some 700,000 clones, with 80% to 90% as singletons. These data were likewise used in another study, on human thymus T cells. Turning to that study: The sample donors, healthy Finnish infants, were having corrective surgery for congenital heart defects. Resections removed during corrective heart surgery provided the thymus tissue used. Thymic and blood repertoires seemed to favor certain V and J genes. A high degree of thymic repertoire overlap among unrelated individuals was reported in related research.

The J gene is TRBJ2-5, the V gene TRBV11-2, with 7 bases matching TRBD1. The clonotype comes from a girl under three years old with a congenital heart defect. The sequenced material came from thymocytes. CDR3 in DNA: TGTGCCAGCAGCCAATCGACAGGGGAGACCCAGTACTTC. Translation: CASSQSTGETQYF.